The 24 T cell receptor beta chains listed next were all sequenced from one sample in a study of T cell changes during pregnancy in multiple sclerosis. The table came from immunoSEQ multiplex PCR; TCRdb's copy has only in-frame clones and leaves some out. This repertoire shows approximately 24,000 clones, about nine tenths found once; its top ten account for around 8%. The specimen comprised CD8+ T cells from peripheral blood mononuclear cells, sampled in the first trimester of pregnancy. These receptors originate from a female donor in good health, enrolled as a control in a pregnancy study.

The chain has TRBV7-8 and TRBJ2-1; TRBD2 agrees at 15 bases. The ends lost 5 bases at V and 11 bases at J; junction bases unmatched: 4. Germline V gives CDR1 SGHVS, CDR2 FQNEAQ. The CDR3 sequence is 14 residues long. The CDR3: CASSPGTSGGKQFF. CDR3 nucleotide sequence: TGTGCCAGCAGCCCAGGGACTAGCGGGGGGAAGCAGTTCTTC.

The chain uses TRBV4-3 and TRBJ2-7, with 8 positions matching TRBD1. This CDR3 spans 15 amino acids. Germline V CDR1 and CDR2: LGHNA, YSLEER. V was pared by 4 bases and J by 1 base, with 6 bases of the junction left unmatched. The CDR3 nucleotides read TGCGCCAGCAGCCCTTGGACAGGGAGTTCCTACGAGCAGTACTTC. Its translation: CASSPWTGSSYEQYF.

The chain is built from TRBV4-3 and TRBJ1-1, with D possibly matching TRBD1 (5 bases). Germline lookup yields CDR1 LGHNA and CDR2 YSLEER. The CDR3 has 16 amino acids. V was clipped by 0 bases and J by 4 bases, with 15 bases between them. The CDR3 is CASSQELVMGGTEAFF. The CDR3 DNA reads TGCGCCAGCAGCCAAGAACTGGTCATGGGGGGCACTGAAGCTTTCTTT.

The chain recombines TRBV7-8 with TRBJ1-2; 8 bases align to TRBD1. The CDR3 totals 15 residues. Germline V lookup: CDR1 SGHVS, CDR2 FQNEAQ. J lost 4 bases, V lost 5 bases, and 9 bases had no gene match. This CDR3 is CASSDPGGPLYGYTF. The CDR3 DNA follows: TGTGCCAGCAGCGACCCAGGGGGCCCTCTCTATGGCTACACCTTC. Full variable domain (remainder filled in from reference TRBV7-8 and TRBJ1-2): GAGVSQSPRYKVAKRGQDVALRCDPISGHVSLFWYQQALGQGPEFLTYFQNEAQLDKSGLPSDRFFAERPEGSVSTLKIQRTQQEDSAVYLCASSDPGGPLYGYTFGSGTRLTVV.

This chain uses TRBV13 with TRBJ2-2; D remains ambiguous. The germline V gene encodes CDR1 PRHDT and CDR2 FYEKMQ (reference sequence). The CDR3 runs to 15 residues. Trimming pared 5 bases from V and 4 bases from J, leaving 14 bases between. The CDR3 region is CASSLEDPTTGELFF. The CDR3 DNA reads TGTGCCAGCAGCCTTGAGGATCCGACCACCGGGGAGCTGTTTTTT.

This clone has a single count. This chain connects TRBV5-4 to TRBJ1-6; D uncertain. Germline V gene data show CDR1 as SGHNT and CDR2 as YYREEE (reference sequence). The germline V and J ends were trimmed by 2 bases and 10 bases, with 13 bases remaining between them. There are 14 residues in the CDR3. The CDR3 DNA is TGTGCCAGCAGCTTTTCGGGGATTGGCTCACCCCTCCACTTT. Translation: CASSFSGIGSPLHF.

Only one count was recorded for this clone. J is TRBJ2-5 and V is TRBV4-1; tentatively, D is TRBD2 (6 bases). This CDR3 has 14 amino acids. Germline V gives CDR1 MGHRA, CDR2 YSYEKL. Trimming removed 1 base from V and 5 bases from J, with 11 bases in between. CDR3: CASSQVGGVETQYF. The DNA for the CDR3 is TGCGCCAGCAGCCAAGTCGGCGGGGTGGAGACCCAGTACTTC.

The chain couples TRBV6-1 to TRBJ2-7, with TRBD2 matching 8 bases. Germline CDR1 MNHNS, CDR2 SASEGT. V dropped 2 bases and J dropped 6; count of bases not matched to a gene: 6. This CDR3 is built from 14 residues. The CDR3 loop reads CASSETSGAAEQYF. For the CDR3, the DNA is TGTGCCAGCAGTGAAACTAGCGGCGCGGCCGAGCAGTACTTC.

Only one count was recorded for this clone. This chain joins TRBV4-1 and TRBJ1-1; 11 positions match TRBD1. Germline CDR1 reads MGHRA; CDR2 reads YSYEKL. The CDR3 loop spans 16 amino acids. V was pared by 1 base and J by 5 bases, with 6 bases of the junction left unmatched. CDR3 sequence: CASSQGTGTGGTEAFF. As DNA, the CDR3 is TGCGCCAGCAGCCAAGGAACCGGGACAGGGGGTACTGAAGCTTTCTTT.

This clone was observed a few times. The CDR3 here is CASSLAAGNSPLHF. The CDR3 DNA is TGTGCCAGCAGCCTCGCGGCGGGCAATTCACCCCTCCACTTT. The chain combines TRBV7-3 with TRBJ1-6; no firm D call. CDR3 length: 14 residues. Trimming took off 5 bases at V and 7 bases at J, with 12 bases between the two ends. Germline V gene data show CDR1 as SGHTA and CDR2 as FQGTGA. Variable domain in full (rest from reference TRBV7-3 and TRBJ1-6): GAGVSQTPSNKVTEKGKYVELRCDPISGHTALYWYRQSLGQGPEFLIYFQGTGAADDSGLPNDRFFAVRPEGSVSTLKIQRTERGDSAVYLCASSLAAGNSPLHFGNGTRLTVT.

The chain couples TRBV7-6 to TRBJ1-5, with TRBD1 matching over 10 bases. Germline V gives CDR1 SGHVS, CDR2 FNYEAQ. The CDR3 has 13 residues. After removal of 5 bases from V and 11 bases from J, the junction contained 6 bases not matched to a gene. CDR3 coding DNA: TGTGCCAGCAGCCCCCGGACAGGGGGAGCCCAGCATTTT. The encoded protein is CASSPRTGGAQHF. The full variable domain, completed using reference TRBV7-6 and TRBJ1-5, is GAGVSQSPRYKVTKRGQDVALRCDPISGHVSLYWYRQALGQGPEFLTYFNYEAQQDKSGLPNDRFSAERPEGSISTLTIQRTEQRDSAMYRCASSPRTGGAQHFGDGTRLSIL.

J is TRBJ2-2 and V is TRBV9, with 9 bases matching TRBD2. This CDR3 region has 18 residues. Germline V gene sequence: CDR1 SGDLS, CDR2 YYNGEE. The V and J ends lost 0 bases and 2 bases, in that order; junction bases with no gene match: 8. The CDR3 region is CASSVVSSGAFNTGELFF. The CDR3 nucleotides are TGTGCCAGCAGCGTAGTTTCTAGCGGGGCTTTTAACACCGGGGAGCTGTTTTTT.

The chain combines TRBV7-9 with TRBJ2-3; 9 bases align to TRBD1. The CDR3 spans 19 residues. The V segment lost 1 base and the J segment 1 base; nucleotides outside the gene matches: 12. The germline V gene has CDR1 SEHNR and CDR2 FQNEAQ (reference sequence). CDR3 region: CASSLEGTGILDGTDTQYF. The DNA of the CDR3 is TGTGCCAGCAGCTTAGAAGGGACAGGGATTCTTGACGGCACAGATACGCAGTATTTT.

The CDR3 sequence: CASSTLGGAWQPQHF. CDR3 in DNA: TGTGCCAGCAGCACTTTAGGGGGGGCTTGGCAGCCCCAGCATTTT. V gene TRBV7-4 combines with J gene TRBJ1-5, with TRBD1 as a possible D gene (6 bases). Trimming left V 5 bases short and J 7 bases short, with 18 bases between. CDR3 length equals 15 residues. The germline V gene encodes CDR1 SGHVT and CDR2 SQSDAQ.

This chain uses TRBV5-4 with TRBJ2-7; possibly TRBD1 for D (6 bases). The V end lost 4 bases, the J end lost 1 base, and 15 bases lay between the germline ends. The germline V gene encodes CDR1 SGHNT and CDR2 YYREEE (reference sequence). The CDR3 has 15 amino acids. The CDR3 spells CASSQDQGQSYEQYF. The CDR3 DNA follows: TGTGCCAGCAGCCAAGATCAGGGGCAGTCCTACGAGCAGTACTTC.

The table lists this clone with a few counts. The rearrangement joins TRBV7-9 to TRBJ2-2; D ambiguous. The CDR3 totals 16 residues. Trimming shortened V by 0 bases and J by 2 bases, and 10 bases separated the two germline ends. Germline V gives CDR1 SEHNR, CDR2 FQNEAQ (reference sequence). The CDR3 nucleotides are TGTGCCAGCAGCTTAGCGACTGGCAGCAACACCGGGGAGCTGTTTTTT. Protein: CASSLATGSNTGELFF.

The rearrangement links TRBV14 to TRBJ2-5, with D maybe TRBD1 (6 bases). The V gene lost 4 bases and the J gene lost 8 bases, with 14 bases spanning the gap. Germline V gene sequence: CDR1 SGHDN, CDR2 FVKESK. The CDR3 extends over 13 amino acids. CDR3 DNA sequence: TGTGCCAGCAGCCGCTACAGGGAAGGAACCCAGTACTTC. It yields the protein CASSRYREGTQYF.

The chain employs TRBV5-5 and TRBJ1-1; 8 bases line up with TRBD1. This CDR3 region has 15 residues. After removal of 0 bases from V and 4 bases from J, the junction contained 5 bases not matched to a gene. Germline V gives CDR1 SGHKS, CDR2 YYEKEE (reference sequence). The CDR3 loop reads CASSLAGGAGTEAFF. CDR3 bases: TGTGCCAGCAGCTTGGCAGGGGGCGCCGGCACTGAAGCTTTCTTT.

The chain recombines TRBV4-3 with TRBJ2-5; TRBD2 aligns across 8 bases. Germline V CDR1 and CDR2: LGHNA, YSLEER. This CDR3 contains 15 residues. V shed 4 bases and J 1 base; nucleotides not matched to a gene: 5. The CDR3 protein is CASSLVAGSQETQYF. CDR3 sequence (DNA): TGCGCCAGCAGCCTGGTAGCGGGGAGCCAAGAGACCCAGTACTTC.

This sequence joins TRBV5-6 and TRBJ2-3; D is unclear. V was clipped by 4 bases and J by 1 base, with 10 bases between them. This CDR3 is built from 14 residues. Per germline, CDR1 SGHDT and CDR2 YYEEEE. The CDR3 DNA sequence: TGTGCCAGCAGCCGCAGTTACCGCACAGATACGCAGTATTTT. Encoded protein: CASSRSYRTDTQYF. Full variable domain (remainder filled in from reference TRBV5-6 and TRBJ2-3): DAGVTQSPTHLIKTRGQQVTLRCSPKSGHDTVSWYQQALGQGPQFIFQYYEEEERQRGNFPDRFSGHQFPNYSSELNVNALLLGDSALYLCASSRSYRTDTQYFGPGTRLTVL.

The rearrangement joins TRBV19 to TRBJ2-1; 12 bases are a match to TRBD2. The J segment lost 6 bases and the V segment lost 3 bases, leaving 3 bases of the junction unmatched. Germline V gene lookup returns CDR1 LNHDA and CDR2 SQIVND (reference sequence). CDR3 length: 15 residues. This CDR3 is CASSMTSGGSNEQFF. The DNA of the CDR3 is TGTGCCAGTAGTATGACTAGCGGGGGTTCCAATGAGCAGTTCTTC. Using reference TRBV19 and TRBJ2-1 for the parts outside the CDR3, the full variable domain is DGGITQSPKYLFRKEGQNVTLSCEQNLNHDAMYWYRQDPGQGLRLIYYSQIVNDFQKGDIAEGYSVSREKKESFPLTVTSAQKNPTAFYLCASSMTSGGSNEQFFGPGTRLTVL.

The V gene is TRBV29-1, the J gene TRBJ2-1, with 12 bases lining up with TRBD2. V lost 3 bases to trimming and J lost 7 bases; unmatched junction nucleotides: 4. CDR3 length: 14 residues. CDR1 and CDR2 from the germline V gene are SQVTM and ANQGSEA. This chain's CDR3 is CSVDILAGGNEQFF. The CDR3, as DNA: TGCAGCGTTGACATACTAGCGGGGGGAAATGAGCAGTTCTTC.

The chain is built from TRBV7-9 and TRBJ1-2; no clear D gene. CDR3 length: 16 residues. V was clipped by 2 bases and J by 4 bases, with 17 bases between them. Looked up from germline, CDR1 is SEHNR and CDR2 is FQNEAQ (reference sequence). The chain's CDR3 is CASSLSRARPLYGYTF. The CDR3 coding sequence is TGTGCCAGCAGCTTAAGTCGAGCGCGTCCCCTCTATGGCTACACCTTC.

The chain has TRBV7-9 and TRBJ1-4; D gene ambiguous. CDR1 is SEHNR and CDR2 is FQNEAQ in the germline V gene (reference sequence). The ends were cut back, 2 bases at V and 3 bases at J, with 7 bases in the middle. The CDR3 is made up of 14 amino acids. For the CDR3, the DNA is TGTGCCAGCAGCTTACAGTCCCCTAATGAAAAACTGTTTTTT. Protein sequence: CASSLQSPNEKLFF.